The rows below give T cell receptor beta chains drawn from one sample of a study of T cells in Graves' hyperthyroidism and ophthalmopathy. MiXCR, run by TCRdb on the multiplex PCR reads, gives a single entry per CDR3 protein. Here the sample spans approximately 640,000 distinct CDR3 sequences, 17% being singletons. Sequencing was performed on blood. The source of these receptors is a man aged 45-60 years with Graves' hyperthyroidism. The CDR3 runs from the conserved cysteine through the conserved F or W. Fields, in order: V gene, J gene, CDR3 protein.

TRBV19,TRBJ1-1,CASSTGTAVNTEAFF
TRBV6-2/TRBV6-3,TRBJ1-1,CASTIGQRAFF
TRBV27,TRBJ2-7,CASRQGGEYEQYF
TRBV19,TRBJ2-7,CASSISGATYEQYF
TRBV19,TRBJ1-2,CASSPKPTGNYGYTF
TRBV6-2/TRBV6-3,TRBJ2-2,CASSSPGLAGGTGELFF
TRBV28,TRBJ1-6,CASSGFRGSPLHF
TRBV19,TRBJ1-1,CASREAVEAFF
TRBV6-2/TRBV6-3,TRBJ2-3,CASSYPGSTDTQYF
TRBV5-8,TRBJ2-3,CASSLGVLGASTDTQYF
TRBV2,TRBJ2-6,CAIFGGASFWGANVLTF
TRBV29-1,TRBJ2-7,CSVEGTPYEQYF
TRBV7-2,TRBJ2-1,CASSLASGVPYNEQFF
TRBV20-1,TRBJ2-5,CSAGGRGGTQYF
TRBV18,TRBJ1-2,CASSHANYGYTF
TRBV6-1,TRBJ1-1,CASSVTEDTEAFF
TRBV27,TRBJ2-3,CASRLQSTDTQYF
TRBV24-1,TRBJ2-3,CATSDYQDSPSTDTQYF
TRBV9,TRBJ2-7,CASSIGLAETYEQYF
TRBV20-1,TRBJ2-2,CSARSMLAGASTGELFF
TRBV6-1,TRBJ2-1,CASSEMGQGLLYNEQFF
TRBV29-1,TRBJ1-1,CSVYNLQGGNTEAFF
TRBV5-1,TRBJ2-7,CASSLEGPSPEQYF
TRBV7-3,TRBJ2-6,CASSSRAPDGGANVLTF